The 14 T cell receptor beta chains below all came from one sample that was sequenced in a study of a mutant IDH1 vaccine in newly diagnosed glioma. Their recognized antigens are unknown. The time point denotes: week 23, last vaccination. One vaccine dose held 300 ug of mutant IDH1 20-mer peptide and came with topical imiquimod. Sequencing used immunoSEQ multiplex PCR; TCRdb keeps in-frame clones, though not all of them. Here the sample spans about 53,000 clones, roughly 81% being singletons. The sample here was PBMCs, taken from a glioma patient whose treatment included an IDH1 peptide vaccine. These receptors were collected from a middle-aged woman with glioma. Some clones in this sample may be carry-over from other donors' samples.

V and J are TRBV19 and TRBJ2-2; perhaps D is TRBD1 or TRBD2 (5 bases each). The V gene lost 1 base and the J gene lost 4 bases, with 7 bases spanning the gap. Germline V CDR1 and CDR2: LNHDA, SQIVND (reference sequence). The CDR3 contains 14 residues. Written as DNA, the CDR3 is TGTGCCAGTAGTATAGGGGGGATCACCGGGGAGCTGTTTTTT. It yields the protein CASSIGGITGELFF.

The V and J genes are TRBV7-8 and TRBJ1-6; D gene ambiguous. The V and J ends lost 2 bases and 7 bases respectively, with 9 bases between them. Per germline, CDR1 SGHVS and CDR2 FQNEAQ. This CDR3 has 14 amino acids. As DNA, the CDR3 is TGTGCCAGCAGCTTATCCGGCGGGAATTCACCCCTCCACTTT. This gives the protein CASSLSGGNSPLHF.

This CDR3 is CASSPPGRNQPQHF. CDR3 in DNA: TGTGCCAGCAGCCCACCAGGCCGCAATCAGCCCCAGCATTTT. V is TRBV7-9 and J is TRBJ1-5, with unresolved D. CDR1 is SEHNR and CDR2 is FQNEAQ in the germline V gene (reference sequence). The CDR3 extends over 14 amino acids. The V and J ends lost 5 bases and 2 bases respectively, with 10 bases between them.

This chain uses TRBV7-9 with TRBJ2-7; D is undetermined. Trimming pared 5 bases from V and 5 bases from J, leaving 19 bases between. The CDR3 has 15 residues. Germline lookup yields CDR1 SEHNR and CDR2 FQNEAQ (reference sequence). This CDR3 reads CASSPPRSQYHEQYF. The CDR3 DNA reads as TGTGCCAGCAGCCCCCCCAGGTCACAGTACCACGAGCAGTACTTC.

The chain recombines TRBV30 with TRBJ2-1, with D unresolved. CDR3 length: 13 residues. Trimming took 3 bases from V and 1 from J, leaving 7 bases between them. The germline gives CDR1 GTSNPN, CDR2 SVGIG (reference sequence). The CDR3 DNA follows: TGTGCCTGGAGCTCGTGGTCCTACAATGAGCAGTTCTTC. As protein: CAWSSWSYNEQFF.

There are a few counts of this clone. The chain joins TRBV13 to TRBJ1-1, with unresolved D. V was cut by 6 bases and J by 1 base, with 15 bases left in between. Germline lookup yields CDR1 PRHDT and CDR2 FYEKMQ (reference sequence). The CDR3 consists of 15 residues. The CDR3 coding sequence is TGTGCCAGCAGTCACAGCGTTAATAGGAACACTGAAGCTTTCTTT. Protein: CASSHSVNRNTEAFF.

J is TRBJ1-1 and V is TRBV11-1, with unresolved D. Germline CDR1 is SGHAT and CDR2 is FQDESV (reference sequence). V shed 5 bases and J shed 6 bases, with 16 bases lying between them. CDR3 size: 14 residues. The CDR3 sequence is CASSPRGIFAEAFF. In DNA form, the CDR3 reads TGTGCCAGCAGCCCTCGCGGTATTTTCGCTGAAGCTTTCTTT.

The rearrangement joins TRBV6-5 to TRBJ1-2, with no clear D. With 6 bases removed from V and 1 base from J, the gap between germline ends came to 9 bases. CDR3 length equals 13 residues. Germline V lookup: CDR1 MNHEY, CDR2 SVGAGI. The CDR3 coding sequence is TGTGCCAGCAGAATCCCCGGTAACTATGGCTACACCTTC. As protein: CASRIPGNYGYTF.

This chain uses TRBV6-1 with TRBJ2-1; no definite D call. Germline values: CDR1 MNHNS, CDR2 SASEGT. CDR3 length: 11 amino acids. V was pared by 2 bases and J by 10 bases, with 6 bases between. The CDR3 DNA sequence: TGTGCCAGCAGTGAAAGGGTCGAGCAGTTCTTC. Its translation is CASSERVEQFF.

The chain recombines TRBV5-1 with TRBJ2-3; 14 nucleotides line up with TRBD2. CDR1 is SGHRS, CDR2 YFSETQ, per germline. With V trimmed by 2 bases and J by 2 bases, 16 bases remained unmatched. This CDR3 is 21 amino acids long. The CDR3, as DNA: TGCGCCAGCAGCTTCCCTCGGACTAGCGGGGGGCCCCCGGGTCCCACAGATACGCAGTATTTT. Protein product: CASSFPRTSGGPPGPTDTQYF.

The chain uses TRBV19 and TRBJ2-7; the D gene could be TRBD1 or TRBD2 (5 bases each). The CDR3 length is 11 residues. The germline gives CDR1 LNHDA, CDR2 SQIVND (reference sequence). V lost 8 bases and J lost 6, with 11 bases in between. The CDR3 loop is CASGTFPEQYF. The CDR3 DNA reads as TGTGCCAGTGGGACGTTTCCCGAGCAGTACTTC. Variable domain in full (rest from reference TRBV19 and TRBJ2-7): DGGITQSPKYLFRKEGQNVTLSCEQNLNHDAMYWYRQDPGQGLRLIYYSQIVNDFQKGDIAEGYSVSREKKESFPLTVTSAQKNPTAFYLCASGTFPEQYFGPGTRLTVT.

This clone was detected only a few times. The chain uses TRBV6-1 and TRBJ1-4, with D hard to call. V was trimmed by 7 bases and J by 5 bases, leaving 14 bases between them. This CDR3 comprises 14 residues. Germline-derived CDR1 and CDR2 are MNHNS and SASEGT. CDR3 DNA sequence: TGTGCCAGCAACAGAGACGGCCGGAATGAAAAACTGTTTTTT. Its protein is CASNRDGRNEKLFF.

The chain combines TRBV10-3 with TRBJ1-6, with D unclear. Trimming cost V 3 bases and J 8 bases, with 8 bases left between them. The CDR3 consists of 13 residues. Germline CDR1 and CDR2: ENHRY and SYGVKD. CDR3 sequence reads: CAISETEDSPLHF. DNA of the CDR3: TGTGCCATCAGTGAAACCGAAGATTCACCCCTCCACTTT.

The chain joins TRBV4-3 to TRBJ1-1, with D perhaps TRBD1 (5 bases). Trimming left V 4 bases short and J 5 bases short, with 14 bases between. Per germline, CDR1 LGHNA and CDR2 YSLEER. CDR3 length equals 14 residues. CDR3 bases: TGCGCCAGCAGCCTTTGGGCGGGGGAGACTGAAGCTTTCTTT. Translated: CASSLWAGETEAFF.